The 24 T cell receptor beta chains reported below all come from one sample, sequenced in a study of CDR3 diversity in severe acne. TCRdb ran MiXCR on the PCR reads and lists one entry per CDR3 protein. The data hold over 90,000 distinct CDR3 sequences, with 51% observed a single time. Sequencing was carried out using blood. All receptors derive from a male donor with acne.

The table lists this clonotype with many counts. The chain employs TRBV7-9 and TRBJ2-2; D is tentatively TRBD1 or TRBD2 (5 bases each). Germline assignment: CDR1 SEHNR and CDR2 FQNEAQ (reference sequence). The V end lost 8 bases, the J end lost 4 bases, and 14 bases lay between the germline ends. The CDR3 runs 14 residues. CDR3 loop: CASLMGVGTGELFF. In DNA, the CDR3 is TGTGCCAGCCTAATGGGGGTCGGCACCGGGGAGCTGTTTTTT.

This clonotype was seen at least ten times. The J gene is TRBJ2-1, the V gene TRBV20-1, with 11 bases that match TRBD2. CDR3 length equals 15 residues. CDR1 and CDR2 from the germline V gene are DFQATT and SNEGSKA (reference sequence). J was trimmed by 8 bases and V by 5 bases; bases with no gene match: 11. CDR3 amino acids: CSARGLAGKGHEQFF. CDR3 nucleotides: TGCAGTGCTCGTGGACTAGCGGGTAAAGGGCATGAGCAGTTCTTC.

With respect to this clonotype: A read error may explain this, as a much larger clone is one base away. This is likely a read error, given that the CDR3 carries no conserved phenylalanine or tryptophan at its end. The rearrangement uses TRBV19 and TRBJ2-3; TRBD2 matches 15 bases. V lost 4 bases, J lost 5 bases, and 1 base stayed unmatched. Germline assignment: CDR1 LNHDA and CDR2 SQIVND (reference sequence). The CDR3 has 15 residues. The CDR3 DNA sequence: TGTGCCAGTAGTAGGGGACTAGCGGGAGGAGATACGCAGTATTCT. Translation gives CASSRGLAGGDTQYS.

The chain links TRBV15 to TRBJ1-5; 10 nucleotides line up with TRBD1. The trim removed 4 bases at V and 4 bases at J, leaving 10 bases unmatched. The CDR3 spans 17 residues. The germline V gene has CDR1 LNHNV and CDR2 YYDKDF (reference sequence). The CDR3 region has the DNA TGTGCCACCAGCACCCGTTGGGACAGGGGAGTAAATCAGCCCCAGCATTTT. Residues: CATSTRWDRGVNQPQHF.

Written as DNA, the CDR3 is TGTGCCAGCAGCGACCACCTGGACGGTTTCTACAATGAGCAGTTCTTC. Translated, it gives CASSDHLDGFYNEQFF. The V and J genes are TRBV11-2 and TRBJ2-1; no clear D gene. Trimming removed 5 bases from V and 3 bases from J, with 17 bases in between. There are 16 residues in the CDR3. The germline V gene encodes CDR1 SGHAT and CDR2 FQNNGV.

The J gene is TRBJ2-2, the V gene TRBV25-1; a weak D match, TRBD1 (6 bases). The V and J ends lost 7 bases and 7 bases respectively, with 10 bases between them. Germline-derived CDR1 and CDR2 are MGHDK and SYGVNS. The CDR3 spans 12 residues. The CDR3 reads CASTHRVGELFF. The CDR3 DNA follows: TGTGCCAGCACTCACAGGGTCGGGGAGCTGTTTTTT. The full variable domain, with the rest looked up from reference TRBV25-1 and TRBJ2-2, is EADIYQTPRYLVIGTGKKITLECSQTMGHDKMYWYQQDPGMELHLIHYSYGVNSTEKGDLSSESTVSRIRTEHFPLTLESARPSHTSQYLCASTHRVGELFFGEGSRLTVL.

This clonotype was counted only a few times. The chain employs TRBV6-1 and TRBJ2-5, with 9 bases lining up with TRBD2. J gave up 1 base and V 1 base, and 7 bases lay outside the gene matches. The CDR3 sequence is 17 residues long. CDR1 is MNHNS, CDR2 SASEGT, per germline. CDR3 coding DNA: TGTGCCAGCAGTGAAGAAGAACTAGCGGGCCGCCAAGAGACCCAGTACTTC. Protein: CASSEEELAGRQETQYF.

With respect to this clonotype: Sequence at one end of the junction differs from germline and may be a read error. The chain carries TRBV25-1 and TRBJ2-7, with 9 bases aligning to TRBD2. Germline loops: CDR1 MGHDK, CDR2 SYGVNS. The CDR3 extends over 17 amino acids. The CDR3 region is CASSEAGLAPNRYERYF. The CDR3 DNA follows: TGTGCCAGCAGTGAAGCAGGACTAGCGCCAAACCGCTACGAGCGGTACTTC.

The chain combines TRBV10-3 with TRBJ2-6; D is undetermined. Trimming cost V 0 bases and J 0 bases, with 3 bases left between them. From germline, CDR1 is ENHRY and CDR2 SYGVKD. CDR3 length: 15 amino acids. The CDR3 region is CAISESGSGANVLTF. CDR3 coding DNA: TGTGCCATCAGTGAGTCGGGCTCTGGGGCCAACGTCCTGACTTTC.

The chain couples TRBV20-1 to TRBJ2-7, with 7 bases fitting TRBD1. This CDR3 has 13 amino acids. Trimming at V came to 3 bases and at J to 5 bases, leaving 7 bases not matched to a gene. In germline, CDR1 is DFQATT, CDR2 SNEGSKA (reference sequence). The CDR3 DNA is TGCAGTGCTAGGCCGACAGGGCTCGACGAGCAGTACTTC. This codes for CSARPTGLDEQYF.

This clonotype was detected ten times or more. The CDR3 DNA follows: TGTGCCAGCAGCTTGATTCGGATCCCGAGCCCTTATACGCAGTATTTT. Amino acids: CASSLIRIPSPYTQYF. The chain carries TRBV5-6 and TRBJ2-3; no clear D gene. V lost 1 base to trimming and J lost 7 bases, with 19 bases between them. The CDR3 runs to 16 residues. CDR1 SGHDT and CDR2 YYEEEE come from the germline V gene.

The J gene is TRBJ2-7, the V gene TRBV20-1; 9 nucleotides match TRBD1. Germline V gene data show CDR1 as DFQATT and CDR2 as SNEGSKA (reference sequence). This CDR3 region has 15 residues. Germline trimming cut 3 bases from V and 6 bases from J; bases unmatched to any gene: 12. Here the CDR3 reads CSASRAGTGPGEQYF. DNA of the CDR3: TGCAGTGCTAGTCGGGCCGGGACAGGGCCCGGCGAGCAGTACTTC.

The table lists this clonotype with many counts. The genes are TRBV6-5 and TRBJ2-1, with 7 bases aligning to TRBD2. J was trimmed by 3 bases and V by 6 bases; bases with no gene match: 5. The germline V gene has CDR1 MNHEY and CDR2 SVGAGI. The CDR3 spans 14 residues. The CDR3, as DNA: TGTGCCAGCAGGACGGGGGGAGGCTACAATGAGCAGTTCTTC. Residues: CASRTGGGYNEQFF.

The chain combines TRBV25-1 with TRBJ2-3; D is unclear. Germline V gives CDR1 MGHDK, CDR2 SYGVNS. The V gene lost 8 bases and the J gene lost 0 bases, with 6 bases spanning the gap. The CDR3 has 12 residues. The CDR3 region is CASETSTDTQYF. The CDR3 region has the DNA TGTGCCAGCGAAACTAGCACAGATACGCAGTATTTT.

As for this clonotype: Possible read error: a much larger clone is one base away. The chain couples TRBV7-9 to TRBJ1-1; TRBD1 is a possible D gene (5 bases). Germline V gene data show CDR1 as SEHNR and CDR2 as FQNEAQ (reference sequence). CDR3 length equals 14 residues. Trimming stripped 3 bases from V and 10 bases from J, with 18 bases between. The CDR3 spells CASSFHRPNAGAFF. DNA of the CDR3: TGTGCCAGCAGCTTCCACAGGCCCAACGCTGGAGCTTTCTTT.

This chain links TRBV29-1 with TRBJ1-2; the match to TRBD1 covers 12 bases. Germline V lookup: CDR1 SQVTM, CDR2 ANQGSEA. This CDR3 contains 16 residues. The V and J ends lost 7 bases and 9 bases, in that order; junction bases with no gene match: 18. This CDR3 is CSAIFDPGQGAQRYTF. The CDR3 DNA sequence: TGCAGCGCAATTTTTGACCCGGGACAGGGGGCCCAACGCTACACCTTC.

The chain uses TRBV29-1 and TRBJ2-2; a possible D gene is TRBD1 (5 bases). The germline V and J ends were trimmed by 6 bases and 1 base, with 12 bases remaining between them. The CDR3 sequence is 14 residues long. CDR1 and CDR2 (germline): SQVTM, ANQGSEA. The CDR3 DNA reads as TGCAGCGTATTGAGACAGCGGAACACCGGGGAGCTGTTTTTT. Translation gives CSVLRQRNTGELFF.

The chain links TRBV5-6 to TRBJ2-1; the match to TRBD1 covers 7 bases. Germline CDR1 SGHDT, CDR2 YYEEEE. The CDR3 sequence is 15 residues long. With 0 bases clipped from V and 6 bases from J, the junction kept 6 bases outside the gene matches. The CDR3 DNA reads as TGTGCCAGCAGCTTGGTAGGACAGGTCGGCAATGAGCAGTTCTTC. Translation: CASSLVGQVGNEQFF.

This clonotype was counted ten times or more. The rearrangement uses TRBV5-1 and TRBJ1-1; 8 positions match TRBD1. CDR3 length: 15 residues. CDR1 SGHRS and CDR2 YFSETQ come from the germline V gene. V lost 4 bases and J lost 4; bases outside the gene matches: 9. DNA for the CDR3: TGCGCCAGCAGCGAAGGACAGGGAATAGGCACTGAAGCTTTCTTT. Protein product: CASSEGQGIGTEAFF.

This clonotype was counted a single time. The chain links TRBV9 to TRBJ2-2; D remains ambiguous. Trimming stripped 4 bases from V and 0 bases from J, with 10 bases between. In germline, CDR1 is SGDLS, CDR2 YYNGEE. This CDR3 is built from 15 residues. CDR3 bases: TGTGCCAGCAGCTTAATCTCAGCGAACACCGGGGAGCTGTTTTTT. Amino acid sequence: CASSLISANTGELFF.

The chain joins TRBV25-1 to TRBJ2-3, with TRBD1 matching over 12 bases. Per germline, CDR1 MGHDK and CDR2 SYGVNS. J gave up 2 bases and V 3 bases, and 6 bases lay outside the gene matches. This CDR3 has 17 residues. CDR3 protein: CASSEPRDRGPTDTQYF. CDR3 nucleotides: TGTGCCAGCAGTGAGCCGCGGGACAGGGGGCCCACAGATACGCAGTATTTT.

The V call is TRBV11-2, the J call TRBJ2-7; no reliable D call. The V end was cut by 6 bases, the J end by 6 bases, with 9 bases between. There are 11 residues in the CDR3. Germline V CDR1 and CDR2: SGHAT, FQNNGV. The DNA of the CDR3 is TGTGCCAGCAGTTTGAACGGCGAGCAGTACTTC. Translation: CASSLNGEQYF.

As concerns this clonotype: Since a much larger clone is just one base distant, this may be a read error. The rearrangement uses TRBV19 and TRBJ1-1, with a tentative D call TRBD1 (6 bases). This CDR3 region has 13 residues. Germline V gene data show CDR1 as LNHDA and CDR2 as SQIVND (reference sequence). Here the CDR3 reads CASSITGRTAAFF. The CDR3 bases are TGTGCCAGTAGTATAACAGGGAGGACTGCAGCTTTCTTT.

Only a few counts were recorded for this clonotype. V usage is TRBV28 and J usage is TRBJ1-2, with TRBD1 matching over 7 bases. V was clipped by 7 bases and J by 3 bases; unmatched bases: 5. Germline V gives CDR1 MDHEN, CDR2 SYDVKM. This CDR3 comprises 13 residues. The CDR3 reads CASTLGQYYGYTF. The CDR3 DNA reads as TGTGCCAGCACCTTGGGACAGTACTATGGCTACACCTTC.